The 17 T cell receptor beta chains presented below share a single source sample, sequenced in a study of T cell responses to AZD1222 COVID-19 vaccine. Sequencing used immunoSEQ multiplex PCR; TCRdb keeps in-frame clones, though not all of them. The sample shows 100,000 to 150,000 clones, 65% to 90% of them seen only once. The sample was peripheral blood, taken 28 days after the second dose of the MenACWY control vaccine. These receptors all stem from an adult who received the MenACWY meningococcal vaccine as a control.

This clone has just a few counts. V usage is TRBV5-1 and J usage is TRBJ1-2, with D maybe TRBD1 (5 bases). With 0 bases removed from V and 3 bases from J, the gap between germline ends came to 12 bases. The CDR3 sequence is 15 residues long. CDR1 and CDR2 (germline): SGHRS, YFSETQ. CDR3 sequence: CASSLEVVRDYGYTF. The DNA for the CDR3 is TGCGCCAGCAGCTTGGAAGTCGTCAGGGACTATGGCTACACCTTC.

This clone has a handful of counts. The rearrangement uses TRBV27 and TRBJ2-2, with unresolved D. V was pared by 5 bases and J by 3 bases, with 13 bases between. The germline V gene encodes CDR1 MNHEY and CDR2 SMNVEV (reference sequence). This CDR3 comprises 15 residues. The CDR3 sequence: CASSQTNSYTGELFF. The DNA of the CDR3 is TGTGCCAGCAGTCAAACGAACAGTTACACCGGGGAGCTGTTTTTT.

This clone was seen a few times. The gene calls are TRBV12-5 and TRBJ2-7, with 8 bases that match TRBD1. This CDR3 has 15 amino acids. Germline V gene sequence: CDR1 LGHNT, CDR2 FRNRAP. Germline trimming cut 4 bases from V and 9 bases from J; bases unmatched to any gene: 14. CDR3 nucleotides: TGTGCTAGTGGTTCTACAGGGGGTTTAGGCCGGGCGCAGTACTTC. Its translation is CASGSTGGLGRAQYF.

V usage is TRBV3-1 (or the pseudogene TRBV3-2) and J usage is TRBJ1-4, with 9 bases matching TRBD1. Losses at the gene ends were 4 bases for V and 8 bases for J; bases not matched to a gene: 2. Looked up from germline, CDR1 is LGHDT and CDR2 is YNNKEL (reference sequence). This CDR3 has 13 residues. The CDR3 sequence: CASSLGQGEKLFF. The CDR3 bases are TGTGCCAGCAGCCTTGGACAGGGGGAAAAACTGTTTTTT.

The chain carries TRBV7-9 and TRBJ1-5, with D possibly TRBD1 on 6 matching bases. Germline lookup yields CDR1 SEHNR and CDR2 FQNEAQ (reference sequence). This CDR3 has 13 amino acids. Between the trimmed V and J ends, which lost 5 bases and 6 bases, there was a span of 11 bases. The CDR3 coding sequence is TGTGCCAGCAGCACAGGGTCAGGTCAGCCCCAGCATTTT. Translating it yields CASSTGSGQPQHF.

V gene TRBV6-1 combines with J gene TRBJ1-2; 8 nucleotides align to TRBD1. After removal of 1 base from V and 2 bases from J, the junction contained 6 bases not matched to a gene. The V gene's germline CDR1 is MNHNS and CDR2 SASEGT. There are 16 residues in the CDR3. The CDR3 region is CASSEDLQGANYGYTF. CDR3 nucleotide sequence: TGTGCCAGCAGTGAAGACCTTCAGGGGGCAAACTATGGCTACACCTTC.

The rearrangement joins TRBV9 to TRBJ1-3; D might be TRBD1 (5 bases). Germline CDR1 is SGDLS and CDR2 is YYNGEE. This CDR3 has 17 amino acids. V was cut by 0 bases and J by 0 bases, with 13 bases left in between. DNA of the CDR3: TGTGCCAGCAGCGTAGAGTCAGGGCAGAGCTCTGGAAACACCATATATTTT. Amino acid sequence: CASSVESGQSSGNTIYF.

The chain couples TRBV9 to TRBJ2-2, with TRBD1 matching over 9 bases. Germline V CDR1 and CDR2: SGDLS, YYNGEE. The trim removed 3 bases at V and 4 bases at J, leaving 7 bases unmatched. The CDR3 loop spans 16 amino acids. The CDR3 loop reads CASSGGDRGITGELFF. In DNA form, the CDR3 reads TGTGCCAGCAGCGGCGGAGACAGGGGGATCACCGGGGAGCTGTTTTTT.

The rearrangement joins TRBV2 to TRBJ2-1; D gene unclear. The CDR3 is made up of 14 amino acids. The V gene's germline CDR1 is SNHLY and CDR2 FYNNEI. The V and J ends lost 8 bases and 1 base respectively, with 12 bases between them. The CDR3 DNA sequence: TGTGCCAGCGTAATCCTTCCGTCCTACAATGAGCAGTTCTTC. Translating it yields CASVILPSYNEQFF.

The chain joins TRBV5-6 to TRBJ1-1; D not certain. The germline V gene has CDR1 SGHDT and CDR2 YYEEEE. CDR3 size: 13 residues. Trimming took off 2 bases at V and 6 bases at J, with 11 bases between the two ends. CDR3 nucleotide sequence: TGTGCCAGCAGCTTAGAGAGCTGGGCTGAAGCTTTCTTT. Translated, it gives CASSLESWAEAFF.

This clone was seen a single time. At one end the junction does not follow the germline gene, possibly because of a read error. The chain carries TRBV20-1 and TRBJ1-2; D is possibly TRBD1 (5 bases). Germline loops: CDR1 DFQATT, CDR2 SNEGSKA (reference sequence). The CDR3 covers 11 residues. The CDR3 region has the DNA TGCAGTGCTAGTATGGGGACCCACCGCTACTTC. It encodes CSASMGTHRYF.

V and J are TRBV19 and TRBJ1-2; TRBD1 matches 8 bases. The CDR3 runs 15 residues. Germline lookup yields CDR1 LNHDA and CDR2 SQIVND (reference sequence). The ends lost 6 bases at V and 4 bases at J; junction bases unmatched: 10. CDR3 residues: CASRNPGQAFYGYTF. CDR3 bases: TGTGCCAGTAGAAATCCGGGACAGGCCTTCTATGGCTACACCTTC. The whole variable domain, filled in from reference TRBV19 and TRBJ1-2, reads DGGITQSPKYLFRKEGQNVTLSCEQNLNHDAMYWYRQDPGQGLRLIYYSQIVNDFQKGDIAEGYSVSREKKESFPLTVTSAQKNPTAFYLCASRNPGQAFYGYTFGSGTRLTVV.

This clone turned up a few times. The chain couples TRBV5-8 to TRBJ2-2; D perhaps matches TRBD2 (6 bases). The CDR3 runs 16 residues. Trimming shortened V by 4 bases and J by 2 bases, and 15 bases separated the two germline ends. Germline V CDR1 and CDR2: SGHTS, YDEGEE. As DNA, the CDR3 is TGTGCCAGCAGCGTACGCGGTAGCGGAAACACCGGGGAGCTGTTTTTT. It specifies CASSVRGSGNTGELFF.

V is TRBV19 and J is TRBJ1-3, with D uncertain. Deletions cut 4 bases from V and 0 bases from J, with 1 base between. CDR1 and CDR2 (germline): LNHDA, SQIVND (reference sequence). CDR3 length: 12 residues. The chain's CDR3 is CASSTSGNTIYF. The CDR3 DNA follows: TGTGCCAGTAGTACCTCTGGAAACACCATATATTTT.

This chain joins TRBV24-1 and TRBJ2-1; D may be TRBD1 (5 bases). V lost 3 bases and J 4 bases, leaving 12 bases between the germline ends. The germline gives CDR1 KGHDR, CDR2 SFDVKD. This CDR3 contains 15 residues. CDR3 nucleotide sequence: TGTGCCACCAGTGATCCCACAAAGGGGTACAATGAGCAGTTCTTC. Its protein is CATSDPTKGYNEQFF.

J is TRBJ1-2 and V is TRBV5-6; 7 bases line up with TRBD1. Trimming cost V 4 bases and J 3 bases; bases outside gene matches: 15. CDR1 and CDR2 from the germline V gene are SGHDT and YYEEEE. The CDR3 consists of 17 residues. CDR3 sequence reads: CASSLLTVDRDDYGYTF. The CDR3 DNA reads TGTGCCAGCAGCCTCTTGACGGTAGACAGGGATGACTATGGCTACACCTTC. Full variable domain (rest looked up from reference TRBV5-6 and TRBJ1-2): DAGVTQSPTHLIKTRGQQVTLRCSPKSGHDTVSWYQQALGQGPQFIFQYYEEEERQRGNFPDRFSGHQFPNYSSELNVNALLLGDSALYLCASSLLTVDRDDYGYTFGSGTRLTVV.

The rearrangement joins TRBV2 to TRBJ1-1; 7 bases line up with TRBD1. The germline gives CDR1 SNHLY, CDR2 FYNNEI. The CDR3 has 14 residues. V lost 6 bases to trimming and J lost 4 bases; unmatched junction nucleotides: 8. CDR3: CASRTTGVGTEAFF. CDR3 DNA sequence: TGTGCCAGCAGAACCACAGGGGTCGGCACTGAAGCTTTCTTT. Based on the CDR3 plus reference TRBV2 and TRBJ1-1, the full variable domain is EPEVTQTPSHQVTQMGQEVILRCVPISNHLYFYWYRQILGQKVEFLVSFYNNEISEKSEIFDDQFSVERPDGSNFTLKIRSTKLEDSAMYFCASRTTGVGTEAFFGQGTRLTVV.